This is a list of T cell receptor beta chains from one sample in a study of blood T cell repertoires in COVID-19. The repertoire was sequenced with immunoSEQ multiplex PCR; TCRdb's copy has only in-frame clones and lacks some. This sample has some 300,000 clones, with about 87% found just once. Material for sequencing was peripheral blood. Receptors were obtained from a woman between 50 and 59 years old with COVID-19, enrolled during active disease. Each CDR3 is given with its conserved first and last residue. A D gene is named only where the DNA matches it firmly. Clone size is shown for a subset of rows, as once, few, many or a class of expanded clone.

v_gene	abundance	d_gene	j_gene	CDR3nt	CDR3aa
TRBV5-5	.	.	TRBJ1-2	TGTGCCAGCAGCCCGACAGGAAGGAGTGACTATGGCTACACCTTC	CASSPTGRSDYGYTF
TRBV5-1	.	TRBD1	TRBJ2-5	TGCGCCAGCAGCCGGGCCGGGACAGGGGAAGAGACCCAGTACTTC	CASSRAGTGEETQYF
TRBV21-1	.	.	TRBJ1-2	TGTGCCAGCAGCATCTGGGTATGCAGACAGATCGTCTATGGCTACACCTTC	CASSIWVCRQIVYGYTF
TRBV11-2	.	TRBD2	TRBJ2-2	TGTGCCAGCAGCCCGACTAGCGGGAGAGGCGGGGAGCTGTTTTTT	CASSPTSGRGGELFF
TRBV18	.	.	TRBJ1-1	TGTGCCAGCTCTACGGAGGTCTCGTTGACACAAGCTTTCTTT	CASSTEVSLTQAFF
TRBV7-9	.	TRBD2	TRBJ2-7	TGTGCCAGCAGCTTAGTATCTAGCGGTATCTACTCCTACGAGCAGTACTTC	CASSLVSSGIYSYEQYF
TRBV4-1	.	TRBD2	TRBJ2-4	TGCGCCAGCAGCCAAGCGCTTTGGCGGGAGGCGTCCAAAAACATTCAGTACTTC	CASSQALWREASKNIQYF
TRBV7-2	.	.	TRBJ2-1	TGTGCCAGCAGCGACCAGCGGTCTCCCTCCTACAATGAGCAGTTCTTC	CASSDQRSPSYNEQFF
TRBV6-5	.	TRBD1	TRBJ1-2	TGTGCCAGCAGTTATTCAGGGGGAGAAGGTGGCTACACCTTC	CASSYSGGEGGYTF
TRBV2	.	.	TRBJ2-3	TGTGCCAGCAGTGAAGTTTCTTGGAGGTCCACAGATACGCAGTATTTT	CASSEVSWRSTDTQYF
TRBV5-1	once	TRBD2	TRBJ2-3	TGCGCCAGCAGCTTAGCCGGACTAGCGGGCACAGATACGCAGTATTTT	CASSLAGLAGTDTQYF
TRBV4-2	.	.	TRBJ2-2	TGTGCCAGCAGCCAATCTCCCGGGAGTACGAACACCGGGGAGCTGTTTTTT	CASSQSPGSTNTGELFF
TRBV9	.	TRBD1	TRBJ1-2	TGTGCCAGCAGCACGACAGGGAACTATGGCTACACCTTC	CASSTTGNYGYTF
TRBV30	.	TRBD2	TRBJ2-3	TGTGCCTGGAGTGTACTAGCGGGAGGGCGGGATACGCAGTATTTT	CAWSVLAGGRDTQYF
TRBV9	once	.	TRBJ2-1	TGTGCCAGCAGCGTGCGGAGGAGGGACAATGAGCAGTTCTTC	CASSVRRRDNEQFF
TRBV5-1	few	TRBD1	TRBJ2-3	TGCGCCAGCAGCTGGGAAGGGACAGGGGGCACAGATACGCAGTATTTT	CASSWEGTGGTDTQYF
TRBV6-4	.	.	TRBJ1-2	TGTGCCAGCAGTGACCAAGGAGGGGTTGGCTACACCTTC	CASSDQGGVGYTF
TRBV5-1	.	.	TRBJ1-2	TGCGCCAGCAGCCCCGAAGAGATCTATGGCTACACCTTC	CASSPEEIYGYTF
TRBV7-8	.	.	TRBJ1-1	TGTGCCAGCAGCTATCGACTGCCTGGCACTGAAGCTTTCTTT	CASSYRLPGTEAFF
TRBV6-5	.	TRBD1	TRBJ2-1	TGTGCCAGTAGATATCCGGGACAGGGGCACAATGAGCAGTTCTTC	CASRYPGQGHNEQFF
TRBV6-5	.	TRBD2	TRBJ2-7	TGTGCCAGCAACGATCGGACTAGCGGCTACTACGAGCAGTACTTC	CASNDRTSGYYEQYF
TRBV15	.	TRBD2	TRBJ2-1	TGTGCCACCAGCACTTCCCCCAGGTGGGCTAGCGGAGAGAATGAGCAGTTCTTC	CATSTSPRWASGENEQFF
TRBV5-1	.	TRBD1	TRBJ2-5	TGCGCCAGCAGCAGACTCGGTGGGACAGGTCAAGAGACCCAGTACTTC	CASSRLGGTGQETQYF
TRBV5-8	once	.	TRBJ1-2	TGTGCCAGCAGCTTGGGGGGAGTGAGCTATGGCTACACCTTC	CASSLGGVSYGYTF
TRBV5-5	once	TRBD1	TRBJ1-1	TGTGCCAGCACACGGGACAGTTGGAACACTGAAGCTTTCTTT	CASTRDSWNTEAFF
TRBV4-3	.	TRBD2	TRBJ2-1	TGCGCCAGCAGCCAATCTCCGGCGGGAGGGCCGGGTGAGCAGTTCTTC	CASSQSPAGGPGEQFF
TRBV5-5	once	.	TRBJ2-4	TGTGCCAGCAGCCTGGGCCCCGCAGGGAACATTCAGTACTTC	CASSLGPAGNIQYF
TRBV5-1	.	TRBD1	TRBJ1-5	TGCGCCAGCAGCTTATGGACAGGGAGCAATCAGCCCCAGCATTTT	CASSLWTGSNQPQHF
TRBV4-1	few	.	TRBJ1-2	TGCGCCACCTCATACAATCGGGGTAATGGCTACACCTTC	CATSYNRGNGYTF
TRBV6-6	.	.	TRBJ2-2	TGTGCCAGCGGGAGTATGGGCACCGGGGAGCTGTTTTTT	CASGSMGTGELFF
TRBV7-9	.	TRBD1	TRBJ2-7	TGTGCCAGCAGCTTCTCTTCCGGACAGGGTGTGCAGTACTTC	CASSFSSGQGVQYF
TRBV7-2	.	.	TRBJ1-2	TGTGCCAGCAGCTTAGTCCTGAGGACGGCCCAGGGAGGCTACACCTTC	CASSLVLRTAQGGYTF
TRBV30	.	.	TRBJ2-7	TGTGCCGCGGGGGCTAGCGGACTGCCCTCCTACGAGCAGTACTTC	CAAGASGLPSYEQYF
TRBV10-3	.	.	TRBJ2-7	TGTGCCATCAGTGTTACAGGGGAGGACCACGAGCAGTACTTC	CAISVTGEDHEQYF
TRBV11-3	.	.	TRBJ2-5	TGTGCCAGCAGCTTGGAGGAGACCCAGTACTTC	CASSLEETQYF
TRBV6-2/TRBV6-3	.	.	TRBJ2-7	TGTGCCAGCAGTGACTTCAACGAGCAGTACTTC	CASSDFNEQYF
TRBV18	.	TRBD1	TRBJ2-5	TGTGCCAGCTCGCAAAGACAGGGGGCATTTAGGAAGACCCAGTACTTC	CASSQRQGAFRKTQYF
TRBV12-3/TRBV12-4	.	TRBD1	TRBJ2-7	TGTGCCAGCAGCGTTCGACAGGGCTACGAGCAGTACTTC	CASSVRQGYEQYF
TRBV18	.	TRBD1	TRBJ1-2	TGTGCCAGCTCAATGAATAACCCTACCAATTACAGGGGAGAGAACTATGGCTACACCTTC	CASSMNNPTNYRGENYGYTF
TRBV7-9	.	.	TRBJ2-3	TGTGCCAGCAGCTTAGTAGTCGGAGATACGCAGTATTTT	CASSLVVGDTQYF
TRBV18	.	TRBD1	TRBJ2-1	TGTGCCAGCTCACGCGGACAGGGGGCTTACAATGAGCAGTTCTTC	CASSRGQGAYNEQFF
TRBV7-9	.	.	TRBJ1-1	TGTGCCAGCAGCTTATCGTCCGCTGAAGCTTTCTTT	CASSLSSAEAFF
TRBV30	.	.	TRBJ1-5	TGTGCCTGGAGTCCACGCGGGTGGGGATTTAGCAATCAGCCCCAGCATTTT	CAWSPRGWGFSNQPQHF
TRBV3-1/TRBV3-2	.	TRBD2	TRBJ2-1	TGTGCCAGCAGCCAAGAAGCCGGACTAGCGGGACGTAATGAGCAGTTCTTC	CASSQEAGLAGRNEQFF